This T cell receptor beta chain is drawn from a study of blood T cells in healthy people across ages. Notes on the study in general: In the absence of known donor CMV status, changes in expanded clonotypes were possibly confounded. Unsorted PBMC material precluded a definitive naive versus antigen-experienced comparison. In older individuals, TCR beta diversity per million T cells was lower, falling roughly linearly with age. It was held that diversity estimates obtained from one million T cells represented underestimates.

This clonotype has at least ten counts. Its target is not known. The CDR3 spans 15 residues. J lost 3 bases, V lost 2 bases, and 4 bases had no gene match. CDR1 and CDR2 (germline): MDHEN, SYDVKM. Using a J-beta primer mix together with a sample-barcoded 5' primer, a second PCR was run for roughly 7 to 11 cycles. TCRdb re-called the 5' RACE reads through MiXCR, storing one row per CDR3 protein. The table has 1.5 million to 2 million distinct CDR3 sequences, 30% to 35% seen once. The V call is TRBV28, the J call TRBJ2-1, with TRBD2 identical over 7 bases. Sequences were obtained from blood. The sequence was obtained from a woman in her twenties or thirties in good health. CDR3 sequence (DNA): TGTGCCAGCAGTTTAGCGGGAGCCATCTACAATGAGCAGTTCTTC. Translation: CASSLAGAIYNEQFF.